The 2 T cell receptor beta chains below come from one sample, sequenced in a study of cytomegalovirus exposure and HLA in healthy donors. PCR primers comprised 60 Vbeta and 13 Jbeta primers. TCRdb's table, derived via immunoSEQ multiplex PCR, lists solely in-frame clones and lacks some. Its listing shows some 140,000 clones. What was sequenced was PBMCs. The receptor source for this set is a woman in her forties in good health and CMV-seronegative.

The chain has TRBV5-5 and TRBJ1-3; possibly TRBD1 for D (6 bases). Trimming left V 3 bases short and J 4 bases short, with 20 bases between. This CDR3 has 17 amino acids. The germline V gene has CDR1 SGHKS and CDR2 YYEKEE (reference sequence). The CDR3, as DNA: TGTGCCAGCAGCTCCAGACACGGGGGGGGCGACGGAAACACCATATATTTT. Protein sequence: CASSSRHGGGDGNTIYF.

J is TRBJ1-5 and V is TRBV25-1, with 9 bases identical to TRBD1. There are 14 residues in the CDR3. V was pared by 2 bases and J by 6 bases, with 2 bases of the junction left unmatched. CDR1 and CDR2 from the germline V gene are MGHDK and SYGVNS. CDR3 sequence (DNA): TGTGCCAGCAGTGAAACAGGGGGCGGTCAGCCCCAGCATTTT. The encoded protein is CASSETGGGQPQHF.